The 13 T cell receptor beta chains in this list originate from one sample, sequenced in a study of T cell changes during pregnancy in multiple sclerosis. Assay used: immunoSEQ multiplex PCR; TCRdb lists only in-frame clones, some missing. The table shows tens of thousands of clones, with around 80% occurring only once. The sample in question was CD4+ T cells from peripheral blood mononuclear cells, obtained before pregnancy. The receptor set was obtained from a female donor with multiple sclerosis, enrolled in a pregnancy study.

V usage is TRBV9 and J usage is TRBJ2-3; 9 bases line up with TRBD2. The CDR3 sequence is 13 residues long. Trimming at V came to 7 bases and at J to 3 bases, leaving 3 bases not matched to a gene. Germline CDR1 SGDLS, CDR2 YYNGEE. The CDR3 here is CASRSGSTDTQYF. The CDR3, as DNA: TGTGCCAGCCGTAGCGGGAGTACAGATACGCAGTATTTT.

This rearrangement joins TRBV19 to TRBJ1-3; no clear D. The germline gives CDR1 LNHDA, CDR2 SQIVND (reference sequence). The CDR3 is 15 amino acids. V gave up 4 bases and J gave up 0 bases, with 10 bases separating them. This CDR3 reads CASSTSGSSGNTIYF. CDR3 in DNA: TGTGCCAGTAGTACGAGCGGTAGCTCTGGAAACACCATATATTTT.

DNA for the CDR3: TGTGCCATCAGGGCTAGCACAGATACGCAGTATTTT. Translating gives CAIRASTDTQYF. The chain combines TRBV10-3 with TRBJ2-3; D remains unclear. The CDR3 is made up of 12 amino acids. Germline values: CDR1 ENHRY, CDR2 SYGVKD. V was shortened by 6 bases and J by 0 bases, with 4 bases between the two germline ends.

CDR3 coding DNA: TGTGCCAGCTCACCACAGACAGGACCTGAAGCTTTCTTT. It codes for CASSPQTGPEAFF. The V call is TRBV18, the J call TRBJ1-1; TRBD1 might be the D (6 bases). The germline V gene has CDR1 KGHSH and CDR2 LQKENI. The CDR3 extends over 13 amino acids. Trimming took 1 base from V and 6 from J, leaving 9 bases between them.

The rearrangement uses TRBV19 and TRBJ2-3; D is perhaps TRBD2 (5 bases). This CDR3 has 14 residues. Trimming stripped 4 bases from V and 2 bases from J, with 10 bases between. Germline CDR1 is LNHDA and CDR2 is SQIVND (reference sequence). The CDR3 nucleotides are TGTGCCAGTAGTACAAGCGGAGTCACAGATACGCAGTATTTT. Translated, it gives CASSTSGVTDTQYF.

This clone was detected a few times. Here the CDR3 reads CASSEATGRNEKLFF. The DNA for the CDR3 is TGTGCCAGCAGTGAGGCGACAGGTCGTAATGAAAAACTGTTTTTT. V usage is TRBV2 and J usage is TRBJ1-4, with D perhaps TRBD1 (6 bases). With 3 bases removed from V and 4 bases from J, the gap between germline ends came to 12 bases. CDR1 and CDR2 (germline): SNHLY, FYNNEI. The CDR3 is 15 residues long.

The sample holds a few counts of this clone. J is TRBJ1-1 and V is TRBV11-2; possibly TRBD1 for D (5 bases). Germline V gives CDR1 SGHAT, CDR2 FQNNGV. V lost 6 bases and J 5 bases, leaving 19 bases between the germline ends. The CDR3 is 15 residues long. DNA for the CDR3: TGTGCCAGCAGAGCAGGCCGTGGGGCACGGACTGAAGCTTTCTTT. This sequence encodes CASRAGRGARTEAFF.

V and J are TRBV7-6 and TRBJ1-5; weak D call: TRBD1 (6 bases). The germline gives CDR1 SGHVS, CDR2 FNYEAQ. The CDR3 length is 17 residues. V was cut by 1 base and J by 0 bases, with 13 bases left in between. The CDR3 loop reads CASSLVVAGDSNQPQHF. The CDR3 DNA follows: TGTGCCAGCAGCTTAGTCGTGGCAGGGGATAGCAATCAGCCCCAGCATTTT.

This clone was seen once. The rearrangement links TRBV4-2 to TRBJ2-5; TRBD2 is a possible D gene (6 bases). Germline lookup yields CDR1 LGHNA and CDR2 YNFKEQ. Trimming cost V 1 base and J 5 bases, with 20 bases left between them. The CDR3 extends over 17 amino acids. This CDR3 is CASSQVGTRGGSETQYF. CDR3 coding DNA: TGTGCCAGCAGCCAAGTGGGAACGAGGGGAGGTTCCGAGACCCAGTACTTC.

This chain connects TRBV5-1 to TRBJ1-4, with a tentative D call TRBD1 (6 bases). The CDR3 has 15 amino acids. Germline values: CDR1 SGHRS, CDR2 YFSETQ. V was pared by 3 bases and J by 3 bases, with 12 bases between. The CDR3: CASSYEQGPNEKLFF. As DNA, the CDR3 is TGCGCCAGCAGCTACGAACAGGGCCCTAATGAAAAACTGTTTTTT.

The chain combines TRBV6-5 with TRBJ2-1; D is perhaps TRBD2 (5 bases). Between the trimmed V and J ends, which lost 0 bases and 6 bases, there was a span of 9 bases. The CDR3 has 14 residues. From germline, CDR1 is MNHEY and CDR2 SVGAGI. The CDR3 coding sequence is TGTGCCAGCAGTTACTCTTGGGGAGCCAATGAGCAGTTCTTC. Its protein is CASSYSWGANEQFF.

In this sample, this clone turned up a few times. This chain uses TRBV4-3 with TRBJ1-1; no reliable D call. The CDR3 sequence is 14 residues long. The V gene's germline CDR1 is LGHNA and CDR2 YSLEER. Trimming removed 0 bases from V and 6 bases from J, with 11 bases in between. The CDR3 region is CASSQESLGAEAFF. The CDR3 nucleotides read TGCGCCAGCAGCCAAGAATCCCTGGGAGCTGAAGCTTTCTTT.

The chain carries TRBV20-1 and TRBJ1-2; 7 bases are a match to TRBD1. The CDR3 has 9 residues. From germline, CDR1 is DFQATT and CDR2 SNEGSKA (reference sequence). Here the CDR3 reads CKTGVGYTF. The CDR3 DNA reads TGCAAAACAGGGGTTGGCTACACCTTC.